The source of this T cell receptor (beta chain) is a study of blood T cell repertoires in COVID-19. Study-wide background: COVID-19 samples from acute and convalescent phases originated in the United States, Italy and Spain. Sample material is recorded as cDNA or gDNA derived from T cells, B-cell-depleted T cells, or PBMCs.

The cohort comprised adults aged about 18 to 100 years residing in approximately 25 US areas. Cohort assignment relied on participant-reported clinical history. The CDR3 runs to 14 residues. V was pared by 4 bases and J by 5 bases, with 5 bases of the junction left unmatched. Germline lookup yields CDR1 MGHDK and CDR2 SYGVNS. Generated by immunoSEQ multiplex PCR, the TCRdb table keeps only in-frame clones and is missing some. The sample contains 200,000 to 250,000 clones, roughly 87% of which appear only once. The sample was PBMCs or T cells enriched from blood (not recorded which). The chain employs TRBV25-1 and TRBJ1-5; the match to TRBD1 covers 7 bases. The clonotype comes from a young man with acute COVID-19. The CDR3 loop reads CASSVPGQHQPQHF. The CDR3, as DNA: TGTGCCAGCAGTGTACCGGGACAGCATCAGCCCCAGCATTTT. Variable domain in full (rest from reference TRBV25-1 and TRBJ1-5): EADIYQTPRYLVIGTGKKITLECSQTMGHDKMYWYQQDPGMELHLIHYSYGVNSTEKGDLSSESTVSRIRTEHFPLTLESARPSHTSQYLCASSVPGQHQPQHFGDGTRLSIL.